The 10 T cell receptor beta chains below all came from one sample that was sequenced in a study of blood T cells in healthy people across ages. A second PCR, run for about 7 to 11 cycles, used a sample-barcoded 5' primer plus a J-beta primer mix. One entry per CDR3 protein results from TCRdb running MiXCR on the 5' RACE reads. The sample lists 980,000 or so distinct CDR3 sequences, approximately 49% occurring once. The specimen sequenced was blood. Every receptor here comes from a man aged 25-45 years in good health.

On this clonotype itself: The junction departs from the called germline gene at one end, perhaps through a read error. The gene calls are TRBV29-1 and TRBJ1-1; D is perhaps TRBD1 (5 bases). This CDR3 has 14 residues. CDR1 and CDR2 (germline): SQVTM, ANQGSEA. CDR3 bases: TGCAGCGTTGAAGATTTTAGGGACGGCACTGAAGCTTCCTTT. Its translation: CSVEDFRDGTEASF. The complete variable domain, with remaining parts taken from reference TRBV29-1 and TRBJ1-1, reads SAVISQKPSRDICQRGTSLTIQCQVDSQVTMMFWYRQQPGQSLTLIATANQGSEATYESGFVIDKFPISRPNLTFSTLTVSNMSPEDSSIYLCSVEDFRDGTEASFGQGTRLTVV.

The DNA of the CDR3 is TGCAGTGCTAGGTCCTCGATACGCTCCGGCGGGGCCAGGACATACGAGCGGTACTTC. Translation: CSARSSIRSGGARTYERYF. V and J are TRBV20-1 and TRBJ2-5; weak D call: TRBD2 (6 bases). The V gene's germline CDR1 is DFQATT and CDR2 SNEGSKA (reference sequence). The CDR3 contains 19 residues. The V end was cut by 3 bases, the J end by 13 bases, with 39 bases between.

This clonotype occurred a few times. Being one base from a much bigger clone, this may be a read error. This chain joins TRBV12-3 or TRBV12-4 and TRBJ2-5; D is ambiguous. The CDR3 consists of 11 residues. V was cut by 6 bases and J by 11 bases, with 13 bases left in between. CDR3 nucleotide sequence: TGTGCCAGCAGAGAGCTGAATGAGCAGTACTTC. Translated, it gives CASRELNEQYF.

The chain recombines TRBV18 with TRBJ2-6; D perhaps matches TRBD1 (6 bases). There are 17 residues in the CDR3. Germline V gives CDR1 KGHSH, CDR2 LQKENI. V was cut by 4 bases and J by 2 bases, with 15 bases left in between. The CDR3, as DNA: TGTGCCAGCTCACGCATTGTTACAGGGACTGGGGCCAACGTCCTGACTTTC. Translation: CASSRIVTGTGANVLTF. The variable domain in full, completed from reference TRBV18 and TRBJ2-6, reads NAGVMQNPRHLVRRRGQEARLRCSPMKGHSHVYWYRQLPEEGLKFMVYLQKENIIDESGMPKERFSAEFPKEGPSILRIQQVVRGDSAAYFCASSRIVTGTGANVLTFGAGSRLTVL.

This clonotype came up many times. V gene TRBV6-2 or TRBV6-3 combines with J gene TRBJ2-3, with 7 positions matching TRBD1. The CDR3 sequence is 16 residues long. Germline trimming cut 2 bases from V and 7 bases from J; bases unmatched to any gene: 12. The germline CDR1 and CDR2 sequences are MNHEY and SVGEGT. The CDR3 loop reads CASSYGANRGANTQYF. CDR3 in DNA: TGTGCCAGCAGTTACGGAGCGAACAGGGGCGCTAATACGCAGTATTTT.

The J gene is TRBJ2-5, the V gene TRBV5-1, with no clear D. Trimming took off 3 bases at V and 1 base at J, with 10 bases between the two ends. CDR3 length: 14 amino acids. Per germline, CDR1 SGHRS and CDR2 YFSETQ. CDR3 amino acids: CASSSTRPQETQYF. The CDR3 DNA follows: TGCGCCAGCAGCTCGACCCGGCCCCAAGAGACCCAGTACTTC. The whole variable domain, remainder taken from reference TRBV5-1 and TRBJ2-5, is KAGVTQTPRYLIKTRGQQVTLSCSPISGHRSVSWYQQTPGQGLQFLFEYFSETQRNKGNFPGRFSGRQFSNSRSEMNVSTLELGDSALYLCASSSTRPQETQYFGPGTRLLVL.

The chain couples TRBV29-1 to TRBJ1-2; tentatively, D is TRBD1 (5 bases). Looked up from germline, CDR1 is SQVTM and CDR2 is ANQGSEA. Trimming stripped 6 bases from V and 2 bases from J, with 13 bases between. The CDR3 is 13 residues long. CDR3 sequence: CSVTGRLNYGYTF. As DNA, the CDR3 is TGCAGCGTAACGGGACGGTTAAACTATGGCTACACCTTC.

The chain joins TRBV4-2 to TRBJ2-7, with TRBD2 matching 11 bases. Germline trimming cut 4 bases from V and 0 bases from J; bases unmatched to any gene: 8. Germline lookup yields CDR1 LGHNA and CDR2 YNFKEQ. The CDR3 spans 17 residues. The chain's CDR3 is CASSREAGLADSYEQYF. In DNA form, the CDR3 reads TGTGCCAGCAGCCGGGAGGCGGGACTAGCGGACTCCTACGAGCAGTACTTC.

The chain links TRBV7-9 to TRBJ1-1; D ambiguous. The CDR3 contains 14 residues. Per germline, CDR1 SEHNR and CDR2 FQNEAQ (reference sequence). The V and J ends lost 5 bases and 1 base respectively, with 11 bases between them. The CDR3 coding sequence is TGTGCCAGCAGCACCCAGACGGGGAACACTGAAGCTTTCTTT. As protein: CASSTQTGNTEAFF.

This clonotype showed up just once. The J gene is TRBJ2-5, the V gene TRBV10-3; tentatively, D is TRBD2 (5 bases). The J call may be faulty, since TRBJ2-7 better matches the DNA end. Germline V lookup: CDR1 ENHRY, CDR2 SYGVKD. The CDR3 is 14 amino acids. The CDR3 protein is CAISEAPGIYEQYF. CDR3 bases: TGTGCCATCAGTGAGGCGCCGGGAATTTACGAGCAGTACTTC.